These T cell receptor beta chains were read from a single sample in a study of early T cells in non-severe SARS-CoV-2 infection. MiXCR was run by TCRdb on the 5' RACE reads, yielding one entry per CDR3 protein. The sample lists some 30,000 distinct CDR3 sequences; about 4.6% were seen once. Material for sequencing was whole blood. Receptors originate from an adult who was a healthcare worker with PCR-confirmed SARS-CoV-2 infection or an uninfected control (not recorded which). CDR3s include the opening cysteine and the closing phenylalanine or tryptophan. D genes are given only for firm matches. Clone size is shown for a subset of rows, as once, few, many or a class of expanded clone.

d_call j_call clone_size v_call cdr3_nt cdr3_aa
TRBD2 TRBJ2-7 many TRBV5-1 TGCGCCAGCAGCTTGGCCGGGGGGGCCTACGAGCAGTACTTC CASSLAGGAYEQYF
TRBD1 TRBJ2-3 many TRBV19 TGTGCCAGTAGTATCCCGCCTAGGACAGGGAACACAGATACGCAGTATTTT CASSIPPRTGNTDTQYF
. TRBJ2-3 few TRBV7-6 TGTGCCAGCAGCTTTGGGGTACGAGATACGCAGTATTTT CASSFGVRDTQYF
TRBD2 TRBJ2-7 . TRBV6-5 TGTGCCAGCAGTTACTCGAGGACTAGCGAGCAGTACTTC CASSYSRTSEQYF
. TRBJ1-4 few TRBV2 TGTGCCAGCAGTGAAGTTGGGGGCGAGAAACTGTTTTTT CASSEVGGEKLFF
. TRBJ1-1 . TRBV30 TGTGCCTGGAGTGATCACAGGCCCAACACTGAAGCTTTCTTT CAWSDHRPNTEAFF
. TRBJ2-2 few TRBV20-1 TGCAGTGCCGCCACCGGAATGTCCGGGGAGCTGTTTTTT CSAATGMSGELFF
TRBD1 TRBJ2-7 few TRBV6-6 TGTGCCAGCAGTCCCGACAGGGCCTACGAGCAGTACTTC CASSPDRAYEQYF
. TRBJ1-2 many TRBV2 TGTGCCAGCAGCAGGGACGGCGCCAACTATGGCTACACCTTC CASSRDGANYGYTF
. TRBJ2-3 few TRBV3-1 TGTGCCAGCAGCCAAAGGGACGGTACAGATACGCAGTATTTT CASSQRDGTDTQYF
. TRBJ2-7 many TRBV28 TGTGCCAGCAGTTTGTCGGGCGGATTTTACGAGCAGTACTTC CASSLSGGFYEQYF
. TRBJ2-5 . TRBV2 TGTGCCAGCTACGGACTACAAGAGACCCAGTACTTC CASYGLQETQYF
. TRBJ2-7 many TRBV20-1 TGCAGTGCTACGAACGGACTAAGTTACGAGCAGTACTTC CSATNGLSYEQYF
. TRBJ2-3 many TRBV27 TGTGCCAGCAGTTTAACAGATACGCAGTATTTT CASSLTDTQYF
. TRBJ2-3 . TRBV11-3 TGTGCCAGCAGCTTACTAGATACGCAGTATTTT CASSLLDTQYF
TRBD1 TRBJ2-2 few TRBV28 TGTGCCAGCAGTTTGCGCAGGGGGCGAGGCACCGGGGAGCTGTTTTTT CASSLRRGRGTGELFF
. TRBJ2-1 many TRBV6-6 TGTGCCAGCAGTTATACCAATGAGCAGTTCTTC CASSYTNEQFF
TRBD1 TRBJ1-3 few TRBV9 TGTGCCAGCAGCGACGGACAGGCACCTCTCGGAAACACCATATATTTT CASSDGQAPLGNTIYF
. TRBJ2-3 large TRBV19 TGTGCCAGTAGTATTTTCTCCGACTCGCCCACAGATACGCAGTATTTT CASSIFSDSPTDTQYF
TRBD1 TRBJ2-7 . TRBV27 TGTGCCAGCGGACAGGGGGCGCCGTACGAGCAGTACTTC CASGQGAPYEQYF
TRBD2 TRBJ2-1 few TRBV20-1 TGCAGTGCTAGAGATCCACTAGCGGGGTACAATGAGCAGTTCTTC CSARDPLAGYNEQFF
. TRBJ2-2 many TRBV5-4 TGTGCCAGCAGCCAAGGGGAACGGGCGAGTGTCGGGGAGCTGTTTTTT CASSQGERASVGELFF
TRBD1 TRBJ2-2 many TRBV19 TGTGCCACCGGGACAGGACGGACCGGGGAGCTGTTTTTT CATGTGRTGELFF
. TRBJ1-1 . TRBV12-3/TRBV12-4 TGTGCCAGCAGTTTGCGACACATTAACACTGAAGCTTTCTTT CASSLRHINTEAFF
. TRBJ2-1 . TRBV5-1 TGCGCCAGCAGCTTGGTAGTAGCGGCTAATGAGCAGTTCTTC CASSLVVAANEQFF
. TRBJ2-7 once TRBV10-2 TGCGCCAGCAGTCATTTCGGGGGCGAGCAGTACTTC CASSHFGGEQYF
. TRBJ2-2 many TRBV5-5 TGTGCCAGCAGCAAGATAGTGAACACCGGGGAGCTGTTTTTT CASSKIVNTGELFF
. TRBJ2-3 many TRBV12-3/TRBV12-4 TGTGCCAGCAGTAGGAGTATTCGCACAGATACGCAGTATTTT CASSRSIRTDTQYF
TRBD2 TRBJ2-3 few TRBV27 TGTGCCAGCTCTAGCGGGAGCGGCAGCACAGATACGCAGTATTTT CASSSGSGSTDTQYF
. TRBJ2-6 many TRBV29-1 TGCAGCGCAAGCGACAGGCACTCTGGGGCCAACGTCCTGACTTTC CSASDRHSGANVLTF
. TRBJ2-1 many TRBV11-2 TGTGCCAGCAGACAGGCGGGCAGAAGAATGTACCATGAGCAGTTCTTC CASRQAGRRMYHEQFF